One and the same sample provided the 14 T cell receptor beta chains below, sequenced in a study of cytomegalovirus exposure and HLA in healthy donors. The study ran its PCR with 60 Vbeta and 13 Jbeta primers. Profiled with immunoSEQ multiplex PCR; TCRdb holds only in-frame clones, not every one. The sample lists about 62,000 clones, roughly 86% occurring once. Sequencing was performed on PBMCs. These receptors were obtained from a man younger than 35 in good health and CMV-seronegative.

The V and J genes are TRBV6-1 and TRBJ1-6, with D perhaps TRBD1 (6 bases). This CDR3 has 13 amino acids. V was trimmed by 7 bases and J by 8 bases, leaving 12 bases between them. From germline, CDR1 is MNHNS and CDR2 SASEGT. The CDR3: CASTLYRDSPLHF. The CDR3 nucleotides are TGTGCCAGCACCTTATACAGGGATTCACCCCTCCACTTT.

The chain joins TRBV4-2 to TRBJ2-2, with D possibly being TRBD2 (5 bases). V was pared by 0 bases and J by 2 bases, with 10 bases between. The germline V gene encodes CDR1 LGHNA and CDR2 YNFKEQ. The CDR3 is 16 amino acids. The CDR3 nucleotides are TGTGCCAGCAGCCAAGATGAGGGCATCAACACCGGGGAGCTGTTTTTT. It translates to CASSQDEGINTGELFF.

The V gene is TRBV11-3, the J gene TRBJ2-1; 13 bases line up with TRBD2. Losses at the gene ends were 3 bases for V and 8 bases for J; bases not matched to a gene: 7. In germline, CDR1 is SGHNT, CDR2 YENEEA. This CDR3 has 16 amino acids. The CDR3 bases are TGTGCCAGCAGCTTCCCGACTAGCGGGGGGCCCGATGAGCAGTTCTTC. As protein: CASSFPTSGGPDEQFF.

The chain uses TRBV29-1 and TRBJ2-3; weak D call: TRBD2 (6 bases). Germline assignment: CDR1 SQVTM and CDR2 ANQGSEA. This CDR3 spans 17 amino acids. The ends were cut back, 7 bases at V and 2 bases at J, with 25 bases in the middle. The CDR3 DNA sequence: TGCAGCGCCAAACGACCGCGCCGGGACTTATACACAGATACGCAGTATTTT. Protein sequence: CSAKRPRRDLYTDTQYF.

CDR3 region: CASSSTGGTETQYF. The CDR3 nucleotides are TGTGCCAGCAGCTCGACAGGGGGAACAGAGACCCAGTACTTC. The V and J genes are TRBV7-3 and TRBJ2-5, with 9 bases matching TRBD1. J gave up 4 bases and V 4 bases, and 4 bases lay outside the gene matches. The CDR3 consists of 14 residues. CDR1 is SGHTA, CDR2 FQGTGA, per germline.

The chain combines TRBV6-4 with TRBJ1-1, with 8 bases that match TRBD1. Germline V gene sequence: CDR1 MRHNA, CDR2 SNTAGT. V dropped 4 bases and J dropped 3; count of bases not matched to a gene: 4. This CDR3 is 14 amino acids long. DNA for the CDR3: TGTGCCAGCAGTGTGGACAGGGAGGACACTGAAGCTTTCTTT. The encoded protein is CASSVDREDTEAFF.

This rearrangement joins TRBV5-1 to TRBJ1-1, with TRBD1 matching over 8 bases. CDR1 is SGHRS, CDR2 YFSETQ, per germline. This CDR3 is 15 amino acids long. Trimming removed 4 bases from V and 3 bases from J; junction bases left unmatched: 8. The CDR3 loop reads CASSGPTGADTEAFF. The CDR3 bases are TGCGCCAGCAGCGGACCGACAGGGGCGGACACTGAAGCTTTCTTT.

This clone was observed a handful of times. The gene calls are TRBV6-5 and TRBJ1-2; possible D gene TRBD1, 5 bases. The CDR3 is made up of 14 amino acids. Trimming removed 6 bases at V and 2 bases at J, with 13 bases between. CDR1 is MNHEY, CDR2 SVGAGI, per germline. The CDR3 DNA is TGTGCCAGCAGACGGGGGGGGGAGAACTATGGCTACACCTTC. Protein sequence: CASRRGGENYGYTF.

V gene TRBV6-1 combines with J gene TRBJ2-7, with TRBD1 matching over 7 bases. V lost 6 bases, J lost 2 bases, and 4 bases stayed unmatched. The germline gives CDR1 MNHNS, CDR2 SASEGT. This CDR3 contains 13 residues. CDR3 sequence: CASRTGTAYEQYF. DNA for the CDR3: TGTGCCAGCAGAACCGGGACAGCCTACGAGCAGTACTTC.

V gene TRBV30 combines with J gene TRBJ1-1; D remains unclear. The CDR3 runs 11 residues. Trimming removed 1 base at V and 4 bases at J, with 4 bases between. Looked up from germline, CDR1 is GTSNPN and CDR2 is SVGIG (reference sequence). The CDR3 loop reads CAWSGLTEAFF. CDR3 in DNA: TGTGCCTGGAGTGGTCTCACTGAAGCTTTCTTT.

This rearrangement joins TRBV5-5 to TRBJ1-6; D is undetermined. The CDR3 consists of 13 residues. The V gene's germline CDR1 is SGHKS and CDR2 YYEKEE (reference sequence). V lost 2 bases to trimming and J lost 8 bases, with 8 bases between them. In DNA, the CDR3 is TGTGCCAGCAGCTTCCCCGGAGATTCACCCCTCCACTTT. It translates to CASSFPGDSPLHF.

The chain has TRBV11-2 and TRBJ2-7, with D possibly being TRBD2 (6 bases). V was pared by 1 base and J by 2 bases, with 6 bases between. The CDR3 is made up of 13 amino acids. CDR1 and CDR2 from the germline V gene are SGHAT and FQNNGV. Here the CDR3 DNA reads TGTGCCAGCAGCTTAGCGGGGGCCTACGAGCAGTACTTC. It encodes CASSLAGAYEQYF.

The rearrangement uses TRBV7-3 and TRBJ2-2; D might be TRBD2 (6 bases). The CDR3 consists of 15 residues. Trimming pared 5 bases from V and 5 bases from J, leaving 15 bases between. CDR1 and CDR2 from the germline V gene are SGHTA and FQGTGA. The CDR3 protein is CASSLSGPRTGELFF. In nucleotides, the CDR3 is TGTGCCAGCAGCCTTAGCGGCCCACGGACCGGGGAGCTGTTTTTT.

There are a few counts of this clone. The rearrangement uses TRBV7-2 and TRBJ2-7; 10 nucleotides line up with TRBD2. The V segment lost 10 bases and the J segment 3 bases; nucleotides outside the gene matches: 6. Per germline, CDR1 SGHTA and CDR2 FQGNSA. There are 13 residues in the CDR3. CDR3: CATRTSGLYEQYF. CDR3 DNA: TGTGCCACCCGGACTAGCGGACTCTACGAGCAGTACTTC.